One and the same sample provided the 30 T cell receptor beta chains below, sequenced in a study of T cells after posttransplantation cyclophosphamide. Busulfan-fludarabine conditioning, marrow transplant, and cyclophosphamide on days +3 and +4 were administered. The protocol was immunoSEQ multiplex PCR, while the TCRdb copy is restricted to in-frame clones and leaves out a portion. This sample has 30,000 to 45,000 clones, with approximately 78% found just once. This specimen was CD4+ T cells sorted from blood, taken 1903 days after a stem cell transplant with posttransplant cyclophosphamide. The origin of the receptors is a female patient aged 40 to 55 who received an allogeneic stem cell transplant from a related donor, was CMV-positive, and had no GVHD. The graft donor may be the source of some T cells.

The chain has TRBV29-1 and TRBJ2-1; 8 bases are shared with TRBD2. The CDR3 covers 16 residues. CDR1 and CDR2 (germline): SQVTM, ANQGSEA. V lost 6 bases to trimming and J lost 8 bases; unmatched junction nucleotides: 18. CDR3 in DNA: TGCAGCGTACGAGGGGGGACTAGTTGGAGGGGCGATGAGCAGTTCTTC. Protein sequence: CSVRGGTSWRGDEQFF.

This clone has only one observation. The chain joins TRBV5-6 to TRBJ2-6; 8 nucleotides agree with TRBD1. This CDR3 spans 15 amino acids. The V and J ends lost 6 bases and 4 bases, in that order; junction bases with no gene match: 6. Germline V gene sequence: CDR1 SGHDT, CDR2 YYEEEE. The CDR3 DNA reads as TGTGCCAGCAAAAGGACAGGGACCGGGGCCAACGTCCTGACTTTC. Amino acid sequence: CASKRTGTGANVLTF.

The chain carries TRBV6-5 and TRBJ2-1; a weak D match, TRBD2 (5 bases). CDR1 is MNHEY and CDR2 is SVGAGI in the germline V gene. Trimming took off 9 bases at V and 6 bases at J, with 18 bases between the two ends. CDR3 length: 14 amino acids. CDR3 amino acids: CASSKGGPGNEQFF. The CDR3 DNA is TGTGCCAGTTCCAAAGGAGGACCCGGCAATGAGCAGTTCTTC.

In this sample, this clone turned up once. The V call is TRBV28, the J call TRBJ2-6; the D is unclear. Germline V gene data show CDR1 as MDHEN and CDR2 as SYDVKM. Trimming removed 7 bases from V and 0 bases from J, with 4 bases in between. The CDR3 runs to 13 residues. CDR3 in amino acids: CASTLSGANVLTF. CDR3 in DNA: TGTGCCAGCACCCTCTCTGGGGCCAACGTCCTGACTTTC.

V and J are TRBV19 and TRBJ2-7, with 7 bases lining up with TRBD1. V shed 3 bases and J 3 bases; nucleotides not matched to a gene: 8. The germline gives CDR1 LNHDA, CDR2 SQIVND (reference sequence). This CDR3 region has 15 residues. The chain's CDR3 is CASSIGDSSVYEQYF. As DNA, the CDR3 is TGTGCCAGTAGTATTGGGGACAGTTCTGTCTACGAGCAGTACTTC.

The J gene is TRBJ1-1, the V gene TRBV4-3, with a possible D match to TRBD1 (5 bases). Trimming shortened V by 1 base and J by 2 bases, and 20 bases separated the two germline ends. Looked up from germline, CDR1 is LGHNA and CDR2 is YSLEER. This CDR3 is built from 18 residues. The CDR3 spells CASSQAPRGSRVNTEAFF. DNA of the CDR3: TGCGCCAGCAGCCAAGCCCCGCGGGGAAGCAGGGTCAACACTGAAGCTTTCTTT.

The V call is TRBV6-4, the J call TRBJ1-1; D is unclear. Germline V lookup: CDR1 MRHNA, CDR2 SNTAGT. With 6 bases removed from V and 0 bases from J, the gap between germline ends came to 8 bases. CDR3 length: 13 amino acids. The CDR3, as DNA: TGTGCCAGCAGCCGAGATTTGAACACTGAAGCTTTCTTT. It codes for CASSRDLNTEAFF.

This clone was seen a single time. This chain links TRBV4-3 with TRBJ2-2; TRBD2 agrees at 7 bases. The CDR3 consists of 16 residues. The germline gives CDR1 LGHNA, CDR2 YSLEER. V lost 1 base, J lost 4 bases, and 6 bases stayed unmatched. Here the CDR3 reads CASSQGGGLSTGELFF. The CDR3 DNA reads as TGCGCCAGCAGCCAAGGGGGGGGGTTGTCCACCGGGGAGCTGTTTTTT.

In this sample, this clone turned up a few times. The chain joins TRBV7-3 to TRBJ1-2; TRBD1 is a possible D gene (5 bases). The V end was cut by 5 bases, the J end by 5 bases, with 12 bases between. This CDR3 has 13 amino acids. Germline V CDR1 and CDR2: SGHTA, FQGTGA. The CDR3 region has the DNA TGTGCCAGCAGCCCCGGGGGACCATATGGCTACACCTTC. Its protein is CASSPGGPYGYTF. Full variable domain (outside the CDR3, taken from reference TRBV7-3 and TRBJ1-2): GAGVSQTPSNKVTEKGKYVELRCDPISGHTALYWYRQSLGQGPEFLIYFQGTGAADDSGLPNDRFFAVRPEGSVSTLKIQRTERGDSAVYLCASSPGGPYGYTFGSGTRLTVV.

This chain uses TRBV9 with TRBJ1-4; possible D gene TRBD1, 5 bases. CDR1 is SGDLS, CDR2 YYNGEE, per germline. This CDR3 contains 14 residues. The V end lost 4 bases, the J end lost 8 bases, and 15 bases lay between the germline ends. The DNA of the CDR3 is TGTGCCAGCAGCCCCCGGAGGGGTAGCGAAAAACTGTTTTTT. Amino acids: CASSPRRGSEKLFF.

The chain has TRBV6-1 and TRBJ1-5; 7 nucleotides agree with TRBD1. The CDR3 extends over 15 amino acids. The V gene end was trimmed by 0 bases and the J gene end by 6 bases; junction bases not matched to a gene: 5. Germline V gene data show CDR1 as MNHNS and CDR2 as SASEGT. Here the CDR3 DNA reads TGTGCCAGCAGTGAAGCAGGGGGCGAAGGTCAGCCCCAGCATTTT. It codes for CASSEAGGEGQPQHF.

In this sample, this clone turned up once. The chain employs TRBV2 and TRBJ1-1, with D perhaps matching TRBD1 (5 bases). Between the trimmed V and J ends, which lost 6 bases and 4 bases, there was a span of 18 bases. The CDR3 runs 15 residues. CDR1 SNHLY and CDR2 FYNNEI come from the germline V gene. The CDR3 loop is CASRGGGRSVTEAFF. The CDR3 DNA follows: TGTGCCAGCAGGGGGGGAGGGCGCTCGGTCACTGAAGCTTTCTTT.

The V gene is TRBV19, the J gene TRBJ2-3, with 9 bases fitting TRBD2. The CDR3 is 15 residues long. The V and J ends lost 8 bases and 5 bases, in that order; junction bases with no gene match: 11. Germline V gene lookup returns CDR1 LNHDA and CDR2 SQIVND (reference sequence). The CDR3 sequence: CASSPAGGSVDTQYF. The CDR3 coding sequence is TGTGCCAGTTCCCCTGCGGGGGGGTCTGTAGATACGCAGTATTTT. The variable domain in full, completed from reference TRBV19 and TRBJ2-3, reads DGGITQSPKYLFRKEGQNVTLSCEQNLNHDAMYWYRQDPGQGLRLIYYSQIVNDFQKGDIAEGYSVSREKKESFPLTVTSAQKNPTAFYLCASSPAGGSVDTQYFGPGTRLTVL.

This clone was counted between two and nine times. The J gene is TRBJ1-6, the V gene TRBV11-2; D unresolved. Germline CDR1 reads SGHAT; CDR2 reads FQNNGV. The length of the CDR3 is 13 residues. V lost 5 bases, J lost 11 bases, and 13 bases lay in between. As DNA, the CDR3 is TGTGCCAGCAGCCCGCAGGATCGGACACCCCTCCACTTT. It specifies CASSPQDRTPLHF.

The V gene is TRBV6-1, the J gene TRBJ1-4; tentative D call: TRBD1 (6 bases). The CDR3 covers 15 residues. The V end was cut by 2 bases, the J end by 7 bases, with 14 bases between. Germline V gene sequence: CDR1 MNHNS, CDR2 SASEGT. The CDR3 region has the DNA TGTGCCAGCAGTGAAATTGGGGGCCGGGGTGAAAAACTGTTTTTT. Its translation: CASSEIGGRGEKLFF.

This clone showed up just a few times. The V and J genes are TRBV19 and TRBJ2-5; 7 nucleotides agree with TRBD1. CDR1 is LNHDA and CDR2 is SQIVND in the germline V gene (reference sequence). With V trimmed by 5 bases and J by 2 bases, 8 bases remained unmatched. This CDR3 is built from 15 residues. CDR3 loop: CASSATQGEQETQYF. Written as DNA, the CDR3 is TGTGCCAGTAGTGCCACGCAGGGGGAACAAGAGACCCAGTACTTC. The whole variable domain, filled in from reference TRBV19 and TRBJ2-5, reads DGGITQSPKYLFRKEGQNVTLSCEQNLNHDAMYWYRQDPGQGLRLIYYSQIVNDFQKGDIAEGYSVSREKKESFPLTVTSAQKNPTAFYLCASSATQGEQETQYFGPGTRLLVL.

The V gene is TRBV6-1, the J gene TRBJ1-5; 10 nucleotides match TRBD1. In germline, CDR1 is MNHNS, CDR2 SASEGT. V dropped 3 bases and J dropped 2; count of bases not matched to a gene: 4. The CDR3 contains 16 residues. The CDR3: CASSDRDRGRNQPQHF. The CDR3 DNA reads TGTGCCAGCAGTGACCGGGACAGGGGTCGCAATCAGCCCCAGCATTTT.

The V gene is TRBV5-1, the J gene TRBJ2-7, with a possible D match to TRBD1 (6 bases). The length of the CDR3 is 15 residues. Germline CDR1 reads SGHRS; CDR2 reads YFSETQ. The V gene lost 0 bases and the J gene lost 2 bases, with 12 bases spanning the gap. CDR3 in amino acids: CASSLDRDPPYEQYF. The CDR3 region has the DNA TGCGCCAGCAGCTTGGACAGGGACCCCCCCTACGAGCAGTACTTC.

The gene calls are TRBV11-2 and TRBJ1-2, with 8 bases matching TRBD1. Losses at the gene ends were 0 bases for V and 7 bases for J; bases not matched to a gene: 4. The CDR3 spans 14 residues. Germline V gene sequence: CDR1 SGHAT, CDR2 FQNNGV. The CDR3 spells CASSLDRGRLGYTF. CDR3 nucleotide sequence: TGTGCCAGCAGCTTAGACAGGGGGCGGCTTGGCTACACCTTC.

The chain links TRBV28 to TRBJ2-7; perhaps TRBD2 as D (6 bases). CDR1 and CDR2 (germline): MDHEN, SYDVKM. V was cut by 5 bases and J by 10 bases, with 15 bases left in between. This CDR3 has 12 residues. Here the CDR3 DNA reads TGTGCCAGCAGTCCCTTGGCGGGGATCCAGTACTTC. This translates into CASSPLAGIQYF.

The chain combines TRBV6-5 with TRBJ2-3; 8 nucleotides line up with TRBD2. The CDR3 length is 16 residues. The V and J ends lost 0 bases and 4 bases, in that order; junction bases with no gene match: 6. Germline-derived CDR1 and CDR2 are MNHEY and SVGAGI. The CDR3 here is CASSYSLAGMPDTQYF. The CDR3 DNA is TGTGCCAGCAGTTACTCTTTAGCGGGGATGCCAGATACGCAGTATTTT.

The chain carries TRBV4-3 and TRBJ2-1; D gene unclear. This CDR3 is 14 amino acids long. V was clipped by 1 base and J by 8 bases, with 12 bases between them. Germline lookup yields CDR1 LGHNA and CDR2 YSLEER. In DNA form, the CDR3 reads TGCGCCAGCAGCCAAGGTGATAGCCGGGATGAGCAGTTCTTC. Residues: CASSQGDSRDEQFF.

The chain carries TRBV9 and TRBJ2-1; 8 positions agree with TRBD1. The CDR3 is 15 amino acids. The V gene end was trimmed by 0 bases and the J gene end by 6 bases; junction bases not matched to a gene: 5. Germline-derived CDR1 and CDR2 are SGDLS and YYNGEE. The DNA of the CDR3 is TGTGCCAGCAGCGTAGAGGCAGGGGGCCTCAATGAGCAGTTCTTC. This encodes CASSVEAGGLNEQFF. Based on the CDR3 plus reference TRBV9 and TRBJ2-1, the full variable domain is DSGVTQTPKHLITATGQRVTLRCSPRSGDLSVYWYQQSLDQGLQFLIQYYNGEERAKGNILERFSAQQFPDLHSELNLSSLELGDSALYFCASSVEAGGLNEQFFGPGTRLTVL.

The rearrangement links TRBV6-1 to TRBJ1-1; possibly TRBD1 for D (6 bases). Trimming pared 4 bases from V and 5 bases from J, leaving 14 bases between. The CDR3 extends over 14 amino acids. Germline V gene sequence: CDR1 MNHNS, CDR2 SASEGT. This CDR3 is CASSANRAPTEAFF. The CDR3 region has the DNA TGTGCCAGCAGTGCTAACAGGGCCCCAACTGAAGCTTTCTTT.

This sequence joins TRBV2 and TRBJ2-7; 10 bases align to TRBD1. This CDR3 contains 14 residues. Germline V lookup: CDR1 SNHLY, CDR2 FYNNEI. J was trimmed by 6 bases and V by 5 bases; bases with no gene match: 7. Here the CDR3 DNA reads TGTGCCAGCAGTCCGGACAGGGGGGTGGGCGAGCAGTACTTC. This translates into CASSPDRGVGEQYF.

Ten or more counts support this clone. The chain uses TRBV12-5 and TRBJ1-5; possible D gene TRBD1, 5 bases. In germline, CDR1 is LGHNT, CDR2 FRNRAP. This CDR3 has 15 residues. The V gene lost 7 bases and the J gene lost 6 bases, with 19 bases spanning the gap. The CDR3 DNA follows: TGTGCTAGTGCCACCGGGACTCCAAGGGGTCAGCCCCAGCATTTT. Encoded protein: CASATGTPRGQPQHF.

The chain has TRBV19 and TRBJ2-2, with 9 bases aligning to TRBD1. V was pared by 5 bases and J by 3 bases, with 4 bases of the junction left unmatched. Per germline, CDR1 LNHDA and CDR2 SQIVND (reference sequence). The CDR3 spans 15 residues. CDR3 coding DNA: TGTGCCAGTAGTTCACGACAGGGGGACACCGGGGAGCTGTTTTTT. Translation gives CASSSRQGDTGELFF.

DNA for the CDR3: TGTGCCAGCAGGTCCCAGGGGGCCAACGAGCAGTACTTC. It is translated as CASRSQGANEQYF. V usage is TRBV28 and J usage is TRBJ2-7; 8 nucleotides align to TRBD1. The CDR3 totals 13 residues. CDR1 is MDHEN, CDR2 SYDVKM, per germline. J gave up 5 bases and V 6 bases, and 6 bases lay outside the gene matches.

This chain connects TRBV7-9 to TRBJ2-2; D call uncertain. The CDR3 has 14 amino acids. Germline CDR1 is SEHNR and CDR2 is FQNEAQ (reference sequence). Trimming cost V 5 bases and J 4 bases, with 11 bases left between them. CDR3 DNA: TGTGCCAGCAGCCAACGGAGCCCCACCGGGGAGCTGTTTTTT. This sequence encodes CASSQRSPTGELFF.

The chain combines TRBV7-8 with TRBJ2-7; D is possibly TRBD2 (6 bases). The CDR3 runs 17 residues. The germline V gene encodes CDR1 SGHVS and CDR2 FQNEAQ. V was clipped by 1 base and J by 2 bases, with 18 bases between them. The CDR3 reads CASSLGHRDGGTYEQYF. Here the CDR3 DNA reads TGTGCCAGCAGCTTAGGGCACCGGGACGGAGGGACCTACGAGCAGTACTTC.